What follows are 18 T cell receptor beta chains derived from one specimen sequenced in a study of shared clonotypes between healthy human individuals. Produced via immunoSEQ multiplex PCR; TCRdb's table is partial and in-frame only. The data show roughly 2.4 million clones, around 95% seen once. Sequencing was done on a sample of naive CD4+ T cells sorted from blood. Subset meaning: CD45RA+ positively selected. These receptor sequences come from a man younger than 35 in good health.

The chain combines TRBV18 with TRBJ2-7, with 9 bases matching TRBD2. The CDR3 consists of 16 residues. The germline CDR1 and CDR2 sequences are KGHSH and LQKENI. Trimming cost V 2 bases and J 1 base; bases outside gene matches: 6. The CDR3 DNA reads TGTGCCAGCTCACCAGCCCAGCGGGGGGTTTCCTACGAGCAGTACTTC. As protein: CASSPAQRGVSYEQYF.

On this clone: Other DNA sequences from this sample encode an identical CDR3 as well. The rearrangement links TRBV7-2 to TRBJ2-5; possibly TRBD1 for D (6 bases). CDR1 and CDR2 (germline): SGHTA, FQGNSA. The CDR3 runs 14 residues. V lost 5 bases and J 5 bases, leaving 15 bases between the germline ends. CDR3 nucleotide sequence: TGTGCCAGCAGCCCCGCTGGGGGCGGGGAGACCCAGTACTTC. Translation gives CASSPAGGGETQYF.

This CDR3 is CASRDSSYNSPLHF. As DNA, the CDR3 is TGTGCCAGTAGGGACAGCTCCTATAATTCACCCCTCCACTTT. This rearrangement joins TRBV19 to TRBJ1-6, with a possible D match to TRBD1 (6 bases). Germline V lookup: CDR1 LNHDA, CDR2 SQIVND (reference sequence). The CDR3 runs 14 residues. Trimming shortened V by 6 bases and J by 0 bases, and 6 bases separated the two germline ends.

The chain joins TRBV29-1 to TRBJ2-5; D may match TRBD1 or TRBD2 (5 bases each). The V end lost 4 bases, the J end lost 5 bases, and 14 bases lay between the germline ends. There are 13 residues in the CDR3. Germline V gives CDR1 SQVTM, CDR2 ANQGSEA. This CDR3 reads CSVVRGFGETQYF. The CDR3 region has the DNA TGCAGCGTTGTACGGGGCTTTGGCGAGACCCAGTACTTC.

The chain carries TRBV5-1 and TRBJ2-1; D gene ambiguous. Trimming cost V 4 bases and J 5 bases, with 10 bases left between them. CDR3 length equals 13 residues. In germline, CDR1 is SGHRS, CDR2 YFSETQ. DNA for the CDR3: TGCGCCAGCAGCCTGGCTGCCCACAATGAGCAGTTCTTC. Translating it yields CASSLAAHNEQFF.

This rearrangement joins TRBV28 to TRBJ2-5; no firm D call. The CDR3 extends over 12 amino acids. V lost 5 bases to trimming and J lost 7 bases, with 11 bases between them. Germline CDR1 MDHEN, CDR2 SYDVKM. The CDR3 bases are TGTGCCAGCAGTCCTACCTGGGGGACCCAGTACTTC. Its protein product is CASSPTWGTQYF.

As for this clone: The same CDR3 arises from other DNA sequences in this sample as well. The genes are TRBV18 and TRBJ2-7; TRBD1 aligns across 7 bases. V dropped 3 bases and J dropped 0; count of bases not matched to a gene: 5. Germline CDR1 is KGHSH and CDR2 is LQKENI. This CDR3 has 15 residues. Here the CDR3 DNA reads TGTGCCAGCTCACCTGGACAGGCGAACTCCTACGAGCAGTACTTC. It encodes CASSPGQANSYEQYF.

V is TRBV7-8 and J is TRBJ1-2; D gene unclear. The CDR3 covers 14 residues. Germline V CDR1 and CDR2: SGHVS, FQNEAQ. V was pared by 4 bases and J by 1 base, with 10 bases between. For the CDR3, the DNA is TGTGCCAGCAGCTCCATTACAGTTAACTATGGCTACACCTTC. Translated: CASSSITVNYGYTF.

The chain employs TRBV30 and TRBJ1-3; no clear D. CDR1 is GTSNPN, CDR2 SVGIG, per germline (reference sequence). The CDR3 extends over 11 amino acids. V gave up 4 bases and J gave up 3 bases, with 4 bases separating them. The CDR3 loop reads CAWTDGNTIYF. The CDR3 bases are TGTGCCTGGACCGATGGAAACACCATATATTTT.

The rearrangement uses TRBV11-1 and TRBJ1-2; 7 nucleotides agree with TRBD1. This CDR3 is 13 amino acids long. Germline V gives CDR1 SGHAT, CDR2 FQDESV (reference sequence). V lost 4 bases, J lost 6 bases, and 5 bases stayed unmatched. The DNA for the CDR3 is TGTGCCAGCAGCTCCCCCGGGACAGATGGCTACACCTTC. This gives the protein CASSSPGTDGYTF.

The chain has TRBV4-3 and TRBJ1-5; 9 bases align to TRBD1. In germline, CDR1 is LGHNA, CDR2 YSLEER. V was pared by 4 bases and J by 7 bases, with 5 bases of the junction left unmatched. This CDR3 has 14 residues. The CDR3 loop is CASSRGQGIQPQHF. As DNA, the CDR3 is TGCGCCAGCAGCCGGGGACAGGGAATACAGCCCCAGCATTTT.

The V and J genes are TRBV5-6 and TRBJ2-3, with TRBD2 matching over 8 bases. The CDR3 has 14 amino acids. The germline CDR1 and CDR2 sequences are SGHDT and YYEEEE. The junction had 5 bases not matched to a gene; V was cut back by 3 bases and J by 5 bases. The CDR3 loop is CASSSPAGGDTQYF. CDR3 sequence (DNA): TGTGCCAGCAGCTCCCCTGCGGGGGGAGATACGCAGTATTTT. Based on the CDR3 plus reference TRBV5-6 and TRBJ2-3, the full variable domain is DAGVTQSPTHLIKTRGQQVTLRCSPKSGHDTVSWYQQALGQGPQFIFQYYEEEERQRGNFPDRFSGHQFPNYSSELNVNALLLGDSALYLCASSSPAGGDTQYFGPGTRLTVL.

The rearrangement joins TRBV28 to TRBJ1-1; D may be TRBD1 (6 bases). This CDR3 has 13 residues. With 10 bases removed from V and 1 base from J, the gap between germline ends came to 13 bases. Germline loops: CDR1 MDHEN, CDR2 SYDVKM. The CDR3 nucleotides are TGTGCCACCCTCCTGACAGGGAACACTGAAGCTTTCTTT. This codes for CATLLTGNTEAFF.

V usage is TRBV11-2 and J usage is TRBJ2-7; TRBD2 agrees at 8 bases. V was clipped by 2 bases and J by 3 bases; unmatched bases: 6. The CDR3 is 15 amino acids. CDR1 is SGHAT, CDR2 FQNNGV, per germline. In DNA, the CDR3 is TGTGCCAGCAGCTTATCCCTAGCGGGCCTCTACGAGCAGTACTTC. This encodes CASSLSLAGLYEQYF. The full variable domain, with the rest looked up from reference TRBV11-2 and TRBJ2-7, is EAGVAQSPRYKIIEKRQSVAFWCNPISGHATLYWYQQILGQGPKLLIQFQNNGVVDDSQLPKDRFSAERLKGVDSTLKIQPAKLEDSAVYLCASSLSLAGLYEQYFGPGTRLTVT.

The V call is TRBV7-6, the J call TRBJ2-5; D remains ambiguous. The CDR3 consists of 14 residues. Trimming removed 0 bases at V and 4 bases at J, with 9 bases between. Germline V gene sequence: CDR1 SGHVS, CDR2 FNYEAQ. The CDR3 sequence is CASSLALVAETQYF. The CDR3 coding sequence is TGTGCCAGCAGCTTAGCGCTCGTAGCAGAGACCCAGTACTTC.

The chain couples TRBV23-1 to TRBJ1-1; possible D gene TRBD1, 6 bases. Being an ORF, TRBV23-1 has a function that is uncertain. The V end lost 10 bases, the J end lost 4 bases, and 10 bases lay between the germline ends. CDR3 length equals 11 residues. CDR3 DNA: TGCGCCACAGCGGGGGCCACTGAAGCTTTCTTT. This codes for CATAGATEAFF.

CDR3 DNA: TGTGCCTGGAGCCAACAGGTGACTGAAGCTTTCTTT. This sequence encodes CAWSQQVTEAFF. The chain carries TRBV30 and TRBJ1-1, with a possible D match to TRBD1 (5 bases). V was trimmed by 3 bases and J by 5 bases, leaving 10 bases between them. This CDR3 is built from 12 residues. Germline values: CDR1 GTSNPN, CDR2 SVGIG (reference sequence).

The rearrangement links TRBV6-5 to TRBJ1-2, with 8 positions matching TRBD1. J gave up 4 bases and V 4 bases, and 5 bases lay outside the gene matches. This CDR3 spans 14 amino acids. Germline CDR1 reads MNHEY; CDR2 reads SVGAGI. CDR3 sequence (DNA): TGTGCCAGCAGTTTGGACAGGGCAGGCTATGGCTACACCTTC. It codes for CASSLDRAGYGYTF.